Listed here are 15 T cell receptor beta chains from one sample, sequenced in a study of siplizumab effects on memory and regulatory T cells. Sequencing used immunoSEQ multiplex PCR; TCRdb keeps in-frame clones, though not all of them. This table holds about 100,000 clones, roughly 94% found once. The sequenced sample was Tregs sorted from blood. The receptors derive from a human donor in good health.

The V call is TRBV10-3, the J call TRBJ2-2; TRBD2 might be the D (5 bases). Deletions cut 4 bases from V and 4 bases from J, with 10 bases between. CDR3 length equals 14 residues. Germline CDR1 ENHRY, CDR2 SYGVKD. The CDR3 is CAISGLAATGELFF. The CDR3 DNA is TGTGCCATCAGTGGGCTAGCAGCCACCGGGGAGCTGTTTTTT.

The chain has TRBV2 and TRBJ1-5; no firm D call. Looked up from germline, CDR1 is SNHLY and CDR2 is FYNNEI. The ends were cut back, 4 bases at V and 7 bases at J, with 11 bases in the middle. CDR3 length: 13 amino acids. This CDR3 reads CASSGGEKQPQHF. CDR3 in DNA: TGTGCCAGCAGTGGAGGCGAAAAGCAGCCCCAGCATTTT.

This sequence joins TRBV19 and TRBJ1-6, with TRBD1 as a possible D gene (6 bases). Germline lookup yields CDR1 LNHDA and CDR2 SQIVND (reference sequence). Trimming stripped 6 bases from V and 1 base from J, with 10 bases between. The CDR3 has 15 residues. In DNA, the CDR3 is TGTGCCAGTAGGACAGGACGGTCCTATAATTCACCCCTCCACTTT. Amino acid sequence: CASRTGRSYNSPLHF.

This chain links TRBV4-2 with TRBJ2-5, with no clear D. Matching the DNA end better, TRBJ2-7 makes the J call doubtful. Germline values: CDR1 LGHNA, CDR2 YNFKEQ. The CDR3 has 13 residues. Written as DNA, the CDR3 is TGTGCCAGCAGCCAAGATGGAGTCTACGAGCAGTACTTC. Translation gives CASSQDGVYEQYF.

This clone appeared a single time. The chain recombines TRBV18 with TRBJ2-5; 11 bases align to TRBD2. The trim removed 3 bases at V and 2 bases at J, leaving 5 bases unmatched. This CDR3 is 16 amino acids long. Germline V gene data show CDR1 as KGHSH and CDR2 as LQKENI. The CDR3 loop reads CASSPVSGRVQETQYF. The CDR3 DNA is TGTGCCAGCTCACCTGTTAGCGGGAGGGTGCAAGAGACCCAGTACTTC. Variable domain in full (rest from reference TRBV18 and TRBJ2-5): NAGVMQNPRHLVRRRGQEARLRCSPMKGHSHVYWYRQLPEEGLKFMVYLQKENIIDESGMPKERFSAEFPKEGPSILRIQQVVRGDSAAYFCASSPVSGRVQETQYFGPGTRLLVL.

This sequence joins TRBV14 and TRBJ2-5; D unclear. The V end lost 4 bases, the J end lost 0 bases, and 3 bases lay between the germline ends. This CDR3 spans 12 amino acids. Germline assignment: CDR1 SGHDN and CDR2 FVKESK. The CDR3 protein is CASSLNQETQYF. DNA for the CDR3: TGTGCCAGCAGCCTAAACCAAGAGACCCAGTACTTC.

The rearrangement joins TRBV6-1 to TRBJ1-5, with unresolved D. Germline V gives CDR1 MNHNS, CDR2 SASEGT. Trimming stripped 7 bases from V and 5 bases from J, with 15 bases between. The length of the CDR3 is 14 residues. In DNA, the CDR3 is TGTGCCAGCATTCGAGCAGGAGGGCATCAGCCCCAGCATTTT. Protein: CASIRAGGHQPQHF.

J is TRBJ1-6 and V is TRBV27; 7 bases align to TRBD1. This CDR3 is 16 amino acids long. V trimming: 3 bases; J trimming: 0 bases; junction bases outside the gene matches: 2. Germline loops: CDR1 MNHEY, CDR2 SMNVEV (reference sequence). The CDR3 sequence is CASSFTGVSYNSPLHF. Written as DNA, the CDR3 is TGTGCCAGCAGTTTTACAGGGGTCTCCTATAATTCACCCCTCCACTTT.

As to this clone: Additional DNA sequences in this sample encode the identical CDR3. V usage is TRBV7-6 and J usage is TRBJ1-1; D unclear. The CDR3 length is 13 residues. Trimming removed 2 bases at V and 1 base at J, with 5 bases between. Germline CDR1 SGHVS, CDR2 FNYEAQ. Here the CDR3 DNA reads TGTGCCAGCAGCTTACAGGAGAACACTGAAGCTTTCTTT. Amino acid sequence: CASSLQENTEAFF.

The CDR3 coding sequence is TGTGCCTGGAGTGTGGGGGGACAGGGCGCGAACACTGAAGCTTTCTTT. Amino acid sequence: CAWSVGGQGANTEAFF. The chain is built from TRBV30 and TRBJ1-1, with 9 nucleotides matching TRBD1. The CDR3 loop spans 16 amino acids. V shed 0 bases, J shed 1 base, and the junction held 6 bases outside the gene matches. Germline V gives CDR1 GTSNPN, CDR2 SVGIG (reference sequence).

The chain employs TRBV7-9 and TRBJ2-7; D unresolved. V was cut by 2 bases and J by 3 bases, with 14 bases left in between. CDR1 is SEHNR and CDR2 is FQNEAQ in the germline V gene (reference sequence). The CDR3 is 15 amino acids. The CDR3 here is CASSLWSLPDYEQYF. CDR3 coding DNA: TGTGCCAGCAGCTTATGGAGTCTGCCGGACTACGAGCAGTACTTC.

The chain couples TRBV30 to TRBJ1-2; no clear D. Trimming left V 1 base short and J 2 bases short, with 14 bases between. Germline-derived CDR1 and CDR2 are GTSNPN and SVGIG (reference sequence). The length of the CDR3 is 15 residues. CDR3 coding DNA: TGTGCCTGGAGTGCCTCCCGGGGTCTGAACTATGGCTACACCTTC. The encoded protein is CAWSASRGLNYGYTF.

This chain connects TRBV10-1 to TRBJ2-2; D gene ambiguous. The CDR3 totals 15 residues. Germline V gene sequence: CDR1 WNHNN, CDR2 SYGVQD (reference sequence). V lost 0 bases and J 3 bases, leaving 8 bases between the germline ends. Written as DNA, the CDR3 is TGCGCCAGCAGTGAGTCCAAGGGCGACACCGGGGAGCTGTTTTTT. Residues: CASSESKGDTGELFF.

V usage is TRBV2 and J usage is TRBJ1-2; 8 positions agree with TRBD1. The CDR3 is made up of 14 amino acids. Germline assignment: CDR1 SNHLY and CDR2 FYNNEI. V shed 7 bases, J shed 4 bases, and the junction held 8 bases outside the gene matches. As DNA, the CDR3 is TGTGCCAGCAACAGACAGGGGCTTGGCTATGGCTACACCTTC. Translating it yields CASNRQGLGYGYTF. The complete variable domain, with remaining parts taken from reference TRBV2 and TRBJ1-2, reads EPEVTQTPSHQVTQMGQEVILRCVPISNHLYFYWYRQILGQKVEFLVSFYNNEISEKSEIFDDQFSVERPDGSNFTLKIRSTKLEDSAMYFCASNRQGLGYGYTFGSGTRLTVV.

J is TRBJ2-7 and V is TRBV19; maybe TRBD2 (6 bases). V dropped 5 bases and J dropped 2 bases, with 13 bases sitting between them. CDR1 and CDR2 (germline): LNHDA, SQIVND (reference sequence). The CDR3 totals 14 residues. CDR3 DNA: TGTGCCAGTAGTCCGGACACGGGGGCCTACGAGCAGTACTTC. It yields the protein CASSPDTGAYEQYF.